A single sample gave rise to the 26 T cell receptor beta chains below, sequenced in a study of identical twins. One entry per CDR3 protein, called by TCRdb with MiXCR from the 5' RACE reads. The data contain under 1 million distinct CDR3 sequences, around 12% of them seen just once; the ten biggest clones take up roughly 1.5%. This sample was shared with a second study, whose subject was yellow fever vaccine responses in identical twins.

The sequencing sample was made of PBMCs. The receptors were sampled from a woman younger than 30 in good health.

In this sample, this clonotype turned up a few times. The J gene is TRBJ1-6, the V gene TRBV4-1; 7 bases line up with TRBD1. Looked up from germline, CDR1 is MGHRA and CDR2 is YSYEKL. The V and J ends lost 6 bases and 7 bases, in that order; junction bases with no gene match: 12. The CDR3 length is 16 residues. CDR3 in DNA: TGCGCCAGCAGTACGAATGACAGGGCGTCGAATTCACCCCTCCACTTT. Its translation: CASSTNDRASNSPLHF.

The CDR3 DNA reads as TGTGCCAGCAGTTTTAGCGGGACCAATGAGCAGTTCTTC. Amino acid sequence: CASSFSGTNEQFF. The chain combines TRBV12-3 or TRBV12-4 with TRBJ2-1; 8 positions match TRBD2. There are 13 residues in the CDR3. V shed 3 bases and J 6 bases; nucleotides not matched to a gene: 1.

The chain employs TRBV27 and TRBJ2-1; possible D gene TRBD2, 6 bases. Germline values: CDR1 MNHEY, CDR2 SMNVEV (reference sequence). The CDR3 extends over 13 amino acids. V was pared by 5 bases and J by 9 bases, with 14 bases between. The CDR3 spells CASSRGWPGEQFF. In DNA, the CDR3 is TGTGCCAGCAGTCGGGGGTGGCCGGGTGAGCAGTTCTTC.

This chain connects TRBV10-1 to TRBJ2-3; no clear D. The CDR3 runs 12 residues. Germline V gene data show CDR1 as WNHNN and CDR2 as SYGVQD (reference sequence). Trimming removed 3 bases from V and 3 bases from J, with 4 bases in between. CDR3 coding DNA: TGCGCCAGCAGTGACCCAACAGATACGCAGTATTTT. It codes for CASSDPTDTQYF.

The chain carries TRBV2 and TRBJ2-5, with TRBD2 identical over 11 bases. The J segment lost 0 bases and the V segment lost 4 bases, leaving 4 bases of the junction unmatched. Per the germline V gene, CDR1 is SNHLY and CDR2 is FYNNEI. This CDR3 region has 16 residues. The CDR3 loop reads CASSGTSGGYQETQYF. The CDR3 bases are TGTGCCAGCAGTGGTACTAGCGGGGGTTACCAAGAGACCCAGTACTTC.

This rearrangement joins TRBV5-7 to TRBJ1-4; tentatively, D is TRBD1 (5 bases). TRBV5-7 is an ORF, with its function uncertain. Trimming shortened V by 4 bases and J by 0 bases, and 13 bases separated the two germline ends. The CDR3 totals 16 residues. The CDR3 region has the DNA TGTGCCAGCAGCCACAACAGGAATGCAACTAATGAAAAACTGTTTTTT. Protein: CASSHNRNATNEKLFF.

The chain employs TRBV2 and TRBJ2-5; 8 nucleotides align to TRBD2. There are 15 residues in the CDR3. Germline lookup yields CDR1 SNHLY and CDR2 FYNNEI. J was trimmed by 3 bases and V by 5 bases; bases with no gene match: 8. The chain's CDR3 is CASSLPGLGKETQYF. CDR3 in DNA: TGTGCCAGCAGTCTACCGGGACTAGGGAAAGAGACCCAGTACTTC.

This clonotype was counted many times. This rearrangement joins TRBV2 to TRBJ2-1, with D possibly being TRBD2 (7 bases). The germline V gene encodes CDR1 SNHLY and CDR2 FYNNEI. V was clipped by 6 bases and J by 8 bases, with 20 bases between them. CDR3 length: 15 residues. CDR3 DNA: TGTGCCAGCAGCCCTGAGGGGGGGCGGCAGTATGAGCAGTTCTTC. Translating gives CASSPEGGRQYEQFF. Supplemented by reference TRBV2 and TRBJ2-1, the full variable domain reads EPEVTQTPSHQVTQMGQEVILRCVPISNHLYFYWYRQILGQKVEFLVSFYNNEISEKSEIFDDQFSVERPDGSNFTLKIRSTKLEDSAMYFCASSPEGGRQYEQFFGPGTRLTVL.

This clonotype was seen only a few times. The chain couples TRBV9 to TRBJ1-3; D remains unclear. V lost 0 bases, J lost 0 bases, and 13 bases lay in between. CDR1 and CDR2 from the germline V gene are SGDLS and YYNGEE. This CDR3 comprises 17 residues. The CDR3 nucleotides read TGTGCCAGCAGCGTAGCCAAGGGATTCAGCTCTGGAAACACCATATATTTT. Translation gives CASSVAKGFSSGNTIYF.

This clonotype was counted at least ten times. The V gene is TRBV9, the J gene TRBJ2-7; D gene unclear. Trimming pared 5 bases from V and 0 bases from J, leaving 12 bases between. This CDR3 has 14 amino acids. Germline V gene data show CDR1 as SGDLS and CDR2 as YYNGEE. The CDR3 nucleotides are TGTGCCAGCAGTACGACTTCGAGCTCCTACGAGCAGTACTTC. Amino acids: CASSTTSSSYEQYF.

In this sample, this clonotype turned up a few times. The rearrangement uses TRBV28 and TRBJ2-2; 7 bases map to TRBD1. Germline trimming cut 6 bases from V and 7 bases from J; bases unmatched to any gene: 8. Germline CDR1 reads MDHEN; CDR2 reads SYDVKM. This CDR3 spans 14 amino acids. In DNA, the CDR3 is TGTGCCAGCAGAAAGACAGGGAAGGGCGGGGAGCTGTTTTTT. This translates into CASRKTGKGGELFF.

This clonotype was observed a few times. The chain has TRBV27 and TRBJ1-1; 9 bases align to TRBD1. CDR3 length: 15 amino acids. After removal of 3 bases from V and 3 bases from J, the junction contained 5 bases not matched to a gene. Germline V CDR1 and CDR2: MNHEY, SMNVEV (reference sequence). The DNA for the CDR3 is TGTGCCAGCAGTTTTACTCGGACAGGGGACACTGAAGCTTTCTTT. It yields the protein CASSFTRTGDTEAFF.

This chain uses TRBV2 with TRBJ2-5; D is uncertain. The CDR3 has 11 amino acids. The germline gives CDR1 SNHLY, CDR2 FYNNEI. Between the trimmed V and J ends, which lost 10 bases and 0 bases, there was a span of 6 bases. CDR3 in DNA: TGTGCCACCGCGTACCAAGAGACCCAGTACTTC. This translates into CATAYQETQYF.

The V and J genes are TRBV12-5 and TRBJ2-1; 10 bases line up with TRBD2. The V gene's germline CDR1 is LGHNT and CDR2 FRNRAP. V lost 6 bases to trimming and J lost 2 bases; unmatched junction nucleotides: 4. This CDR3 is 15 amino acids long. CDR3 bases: TGTGCTAGTGGAAGCGGGGGGGGCGCCTACAATGAGCAGTTCTTC. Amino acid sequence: CASGSGGGAYNEQFF.

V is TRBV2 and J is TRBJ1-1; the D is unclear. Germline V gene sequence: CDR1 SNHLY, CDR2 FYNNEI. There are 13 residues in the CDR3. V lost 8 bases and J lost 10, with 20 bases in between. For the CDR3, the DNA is TGTGCCAGCCCCGAGGGCCGTGGGGAAATAGCTTTCTTT. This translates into CASPEGRGEIAFF.

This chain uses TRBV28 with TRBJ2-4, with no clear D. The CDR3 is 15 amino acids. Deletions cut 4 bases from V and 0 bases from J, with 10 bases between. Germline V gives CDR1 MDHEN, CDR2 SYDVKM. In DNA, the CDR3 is TGTGCCAGCAGTTCGGACGGCCTAGCCAAAAACATTCAGTACTTC. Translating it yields CASSSDGLAKNIQYF.

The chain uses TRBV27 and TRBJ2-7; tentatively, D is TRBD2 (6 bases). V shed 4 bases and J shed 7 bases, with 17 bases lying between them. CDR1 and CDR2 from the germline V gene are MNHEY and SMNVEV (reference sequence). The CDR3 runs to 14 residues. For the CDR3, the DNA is TGTGCCAGCAGTTCCCCGGGGGACCCTAGGGAGCAGTACTTC. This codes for CASSSPGDPREQYF.

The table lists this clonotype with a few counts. The CDR3 DNA reads as TGTGCCACCAGCAGGGGGGGGCGAGGGAACACCGGGGAGCTGTTTTTT. This gives the protein CATSRGGRGNTGELFF. V is TRBV15 and J is TRBJ2-2, with D maybe TRBD2 (7 bases). Germline CDR1 LNHNV, CDR2 YYDKDF (reference sequence). The CDR3 is 16 residues long. V dropped 3 bases and J dropped 1 base, with 12 bases sitting between them.

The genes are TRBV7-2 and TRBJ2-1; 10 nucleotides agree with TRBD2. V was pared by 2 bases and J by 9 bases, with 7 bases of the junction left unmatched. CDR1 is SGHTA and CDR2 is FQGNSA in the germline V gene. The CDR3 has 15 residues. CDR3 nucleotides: TGTGCCAGCAGCTTACGAAGCGGGGGGGCCGGTGAGCAGTTCTTC. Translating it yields CASSLRSGGAGEQFF. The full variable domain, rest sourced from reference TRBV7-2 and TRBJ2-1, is GAGVSQSPSNKVTEKGKDVELRCDPISGHTALYWYRQSLGQGLEFLIYFQGNSAPDKSGLPSDRFSAERTGGSVSTLTIQRTQQEDSAVYLCASSLRSGGAGEQFFGPGTRLTVL.

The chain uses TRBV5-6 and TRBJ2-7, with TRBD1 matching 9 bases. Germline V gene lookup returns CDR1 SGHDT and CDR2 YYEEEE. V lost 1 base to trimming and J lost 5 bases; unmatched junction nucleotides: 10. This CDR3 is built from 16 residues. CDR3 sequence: CASSLRRDRDFHEQYV. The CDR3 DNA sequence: TGTGCCAGCAGCTTGAGGCGGGACAGGGACTTCCACGAGCAGTACGTC.

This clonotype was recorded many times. The CDR3 bases are TGTGCCAGCAGTTTAGGGGGGGGGGCCAAAAACATTCAGTACTTC. The encoded protein is CASSLGGGAKNIQYF. The chain has TRBV12-3 or TRBV12-4 and TRBJ2-4; 7 bases line up with TRBD2. The CDR3 loop spans 15 amino acids. V shed 1 base, J shed 1 base, and the junction held 1 base outside the gene matches.

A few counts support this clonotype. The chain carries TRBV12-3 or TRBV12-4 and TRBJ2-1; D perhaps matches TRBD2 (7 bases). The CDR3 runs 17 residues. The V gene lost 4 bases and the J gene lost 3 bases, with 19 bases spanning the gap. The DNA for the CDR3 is TGTGCCAGCAGTTCCAAAGGGGGGGGAGGTTTCTACAATGAGCAGTTCTTC. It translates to CASSSKGGGGFYNEQFF.

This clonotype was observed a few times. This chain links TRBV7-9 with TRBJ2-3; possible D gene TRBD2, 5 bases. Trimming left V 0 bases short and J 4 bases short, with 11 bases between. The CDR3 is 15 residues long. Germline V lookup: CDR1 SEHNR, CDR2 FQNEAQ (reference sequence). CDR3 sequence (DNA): TGTGCCAGCAGCTTAGCGTCTCCGCGGGCAGATACGCAGTATTTT. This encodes CASSLASPRADTQYF.

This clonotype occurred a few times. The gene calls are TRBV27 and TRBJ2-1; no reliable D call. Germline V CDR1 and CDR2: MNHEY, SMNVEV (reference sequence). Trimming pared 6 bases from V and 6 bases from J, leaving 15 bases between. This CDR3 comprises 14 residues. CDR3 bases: TGTGCCAGCAGGCAAGGTCCCGCGCGCAATGAGCAGTTCTTC. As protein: CASRQGPARNEQFF.

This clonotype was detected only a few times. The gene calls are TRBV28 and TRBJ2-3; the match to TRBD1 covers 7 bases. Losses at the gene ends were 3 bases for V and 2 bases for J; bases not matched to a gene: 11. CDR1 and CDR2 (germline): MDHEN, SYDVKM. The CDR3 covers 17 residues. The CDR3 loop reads CASSLGGPDRYTDTQYF. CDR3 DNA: TGTGCCAGCAGTTTGGGTGGCCCGGACAGGTACACAGATACGCAGTATTTT.

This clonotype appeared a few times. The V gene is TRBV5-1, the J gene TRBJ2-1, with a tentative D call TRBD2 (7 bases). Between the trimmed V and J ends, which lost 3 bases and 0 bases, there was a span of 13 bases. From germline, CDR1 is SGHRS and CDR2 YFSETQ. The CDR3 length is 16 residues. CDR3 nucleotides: TGCGCCAGCAGCTCCGGCGGGGGCAGCTCCTACAATGAGCAGTTCTTC. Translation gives CASSSGGGSSYNEQFF.